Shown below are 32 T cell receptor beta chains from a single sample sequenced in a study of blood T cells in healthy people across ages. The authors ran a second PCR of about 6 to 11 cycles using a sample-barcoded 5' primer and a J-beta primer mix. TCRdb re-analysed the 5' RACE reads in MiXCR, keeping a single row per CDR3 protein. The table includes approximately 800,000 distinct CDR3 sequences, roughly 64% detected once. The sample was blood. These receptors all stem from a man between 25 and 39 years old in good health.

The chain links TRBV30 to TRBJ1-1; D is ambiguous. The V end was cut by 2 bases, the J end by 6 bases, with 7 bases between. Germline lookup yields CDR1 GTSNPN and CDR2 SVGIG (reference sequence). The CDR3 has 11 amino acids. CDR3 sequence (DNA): TGTGCCTGGAGTAGAGTGGCTGAAGCTTTCTTT. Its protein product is CAWSRVAEAFF.

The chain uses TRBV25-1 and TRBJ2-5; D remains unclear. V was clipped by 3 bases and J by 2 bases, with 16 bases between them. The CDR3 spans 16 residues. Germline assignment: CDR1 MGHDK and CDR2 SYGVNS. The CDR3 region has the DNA TGTGCCAGCAGTGACTTGTCCTTTTGGCAACAAGAGACCCAGTACTTC. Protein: CASSDLSFWQQETQYF.

Here the CDR3 reads CSARTGATDTQYF. CDR3 in DNA: TGCAGCGCCCGGACGGGGGCCACAGATACGCAGTATTTT. The genes are TRBV29-1 and TRBJ2-3; TRBD1 or TRBD2 may be the D gene (6 bases each). V was shortened by 7 bases and J by 2 bases, with 13 bases between the two germline ends. Germline V lookup: CDR1 SQVTM, CDR2 ANQGSEA. The CDR3 sequence is 13 residues long.

CDR3 nucleotides: TGTGCCAGCAGCGTCAACAGAAACTACGAGCAGTACTTC. Translating gives CASSVNRNYEQYF. This chain links TRBV7-2 with TRBJ2-7; the D is unclear. Germline V CDR1 and CDR2: SGHTA, FQGNSA. The CDR3 length is 13 residues. V lost 5 bases, J lost 3 bases, and 11 bases lay in between.

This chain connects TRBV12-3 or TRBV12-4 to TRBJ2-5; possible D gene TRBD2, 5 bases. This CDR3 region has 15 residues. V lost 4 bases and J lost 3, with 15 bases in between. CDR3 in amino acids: CASSSTMNGKETQYF. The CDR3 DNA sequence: TGTGCCAGCAGTTCCACGATGAACGGGAAAGAGACCCAGTACTTC.

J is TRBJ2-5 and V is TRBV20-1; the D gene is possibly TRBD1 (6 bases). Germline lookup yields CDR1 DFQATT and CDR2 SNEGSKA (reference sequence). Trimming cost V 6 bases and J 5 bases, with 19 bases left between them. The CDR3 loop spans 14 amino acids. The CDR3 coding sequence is TGCAGTGCGATCCGGGACACCAGAGGGGAGACCCAGTACTTC. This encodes CSAIRDTRGETQYF.

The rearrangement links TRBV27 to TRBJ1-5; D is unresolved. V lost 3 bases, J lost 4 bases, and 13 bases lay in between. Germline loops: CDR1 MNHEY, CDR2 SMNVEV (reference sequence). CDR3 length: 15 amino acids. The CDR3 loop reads CASSLNRDVNQPQHF. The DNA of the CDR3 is TGTGCCAGCAGTTTGAACCGGGATGTAAATCAGCCCCAGCATTTT.

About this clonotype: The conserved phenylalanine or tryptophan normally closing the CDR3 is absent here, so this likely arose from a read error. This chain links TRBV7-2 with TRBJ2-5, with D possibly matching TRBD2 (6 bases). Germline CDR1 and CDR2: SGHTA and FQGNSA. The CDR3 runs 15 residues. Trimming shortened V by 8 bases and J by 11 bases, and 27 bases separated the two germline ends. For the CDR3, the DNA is TGTGCCAGCGGCAGGGATAGTGGGGGGACCTACAAGCAGTACTCC. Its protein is CASGRDSGGTYKQYS.

This chain's CDR3 is CASAREETQYF. The CDR3 DNA reads as TGTGCCAGCGCTCGGGAGGAGACCCAGTACTTC. V usage is TRBV2 and J usage is TRBJ2-5; tentative D call: TRBD2 (6 bases). Germline lookup yields CDR1 SNHLY and CDR2 FYNNEI. The length of the CDR3 is 11 residues. V shed 8 bases and J shed 5 bases, with 9 bases lying between them.

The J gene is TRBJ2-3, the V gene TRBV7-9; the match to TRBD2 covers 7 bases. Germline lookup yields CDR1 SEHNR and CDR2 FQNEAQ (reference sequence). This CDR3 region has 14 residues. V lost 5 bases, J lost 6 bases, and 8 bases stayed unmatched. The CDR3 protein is CASSLGLDRDTQYF. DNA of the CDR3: TGTGCCAGCAGCCTAGGACTAGACCGCGATACGCAGTATTTT.

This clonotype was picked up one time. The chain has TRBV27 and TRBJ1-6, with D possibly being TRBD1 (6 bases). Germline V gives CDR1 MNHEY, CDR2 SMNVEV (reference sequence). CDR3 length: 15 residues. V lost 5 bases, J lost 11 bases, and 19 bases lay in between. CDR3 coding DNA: TGTGCCAGCAGTCCCGGACAGAAACCTACAGCACCCCTCCACTTT. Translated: CASSPGQKPTAPLHF.

The CDR3 coding sequence is TGCAGTGCTAGGACAGGGAGGGGCACAGATACGCAGTATTTT. Protein: CSARTGRGTDTQYF. This sequence joins TRBV20-1 and TRBJ2-3; the D call may be TRBD1 or TRBD2 (7 bases each). Germline CDR1 is DFQATT and CDR2 is SNEGSKA (reference sequence). CDR3 length: 14 amino acids. V was trimmed by 3 bases and J by 1 base, leaving 11 bases between them.

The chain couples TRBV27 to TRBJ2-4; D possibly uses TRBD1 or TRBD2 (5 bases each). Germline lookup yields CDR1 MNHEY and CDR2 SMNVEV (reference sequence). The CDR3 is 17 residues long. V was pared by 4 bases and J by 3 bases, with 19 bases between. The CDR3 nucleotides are TGTGCCAGCAGTTCTTTGGGGGATTGGCAGGGCAAAAACATTCAGTACTTC. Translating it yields CASSSLGDWQGKNIQYF.

This CDR3 is CASSEFTGNGYTF. The CDR3 DNA is TGTGCCAGCAGTGAATTTACAGGGAATGGCTACACCTTC. The chain couples TRBV25-1 to TRBJ1-2; maybe TRBD1 (6 bases). This CDR3 is built from 13 residues. V lost 1 base, J lost 6 bases, and 9 bases lay in between. Germline CDR1 is MGHDK and CDR2 is SYGVNS.

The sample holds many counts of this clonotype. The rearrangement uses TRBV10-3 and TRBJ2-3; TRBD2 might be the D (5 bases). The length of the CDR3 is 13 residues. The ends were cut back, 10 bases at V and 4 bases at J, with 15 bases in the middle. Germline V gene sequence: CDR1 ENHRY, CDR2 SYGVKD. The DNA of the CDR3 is TGTGCCACTGGCGGGCTAGCTGCAGATACGCAGTATTTT. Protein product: CATGGLAADTQYF.

The CDR3 loop reads CSAKDWRGGETQYF. CDR3 bases: TGCAGCGCTAAGGACTGGAGGGGAGGAGAGACCCAGTACTTC. The rearrangement joins TRBV29-1 to TRBJ2-5, with D possibly being TRBD2 (6 bases). CDR3 length equals 14 residues. The ends were cut back, 7 bases at V and 4 bases at J, with 19 bases in the middle. Germline V gives CDR1 SQVTM, CDR2 ANQGSEA.

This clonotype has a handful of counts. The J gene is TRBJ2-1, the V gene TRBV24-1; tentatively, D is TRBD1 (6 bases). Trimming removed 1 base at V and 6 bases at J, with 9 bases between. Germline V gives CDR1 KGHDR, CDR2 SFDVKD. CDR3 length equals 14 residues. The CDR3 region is CATSDLRQVNEQFF. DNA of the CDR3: TGTGCCACCAGTGATTTACGACAGGTCAATGAGCAGTTCTTC.

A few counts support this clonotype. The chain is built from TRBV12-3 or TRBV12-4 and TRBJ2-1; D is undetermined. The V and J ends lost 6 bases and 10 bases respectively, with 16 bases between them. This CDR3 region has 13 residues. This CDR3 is CASSLGGGCEQFF. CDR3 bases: TGTGCCAGCAGCCTGGGCGGTGGGTGCGAGCAGTTCTTC.

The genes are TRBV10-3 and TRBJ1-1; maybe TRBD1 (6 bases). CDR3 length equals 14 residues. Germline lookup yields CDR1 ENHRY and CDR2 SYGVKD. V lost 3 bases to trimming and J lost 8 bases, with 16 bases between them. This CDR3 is CAISDRGQTVEAFF. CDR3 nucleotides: TGTGCCATCAGTGATAGGGGACAAACGGTGGAAGCTTTCTTT.

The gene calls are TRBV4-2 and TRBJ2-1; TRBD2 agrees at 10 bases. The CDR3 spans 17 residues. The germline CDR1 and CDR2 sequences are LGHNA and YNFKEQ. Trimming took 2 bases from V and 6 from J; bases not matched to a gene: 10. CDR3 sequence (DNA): TGTGCCAGCAGCCAATCGGGAAAATTAGCGGGGGGCAATGAGCAGTTCTTC. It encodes CASSQSGKLAGGNEQFF.

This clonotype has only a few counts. CDR3 DNA sequence: TGTGCCAGCAGCGACCTCAGGGGTACCAACGTCCTGACTTTC. Encoded protein: CASSDLRGTNVLTF. The gene calls are TRBV7-9 and TRBJ2-6; weak D call: TRBD1 (6 bases). Looked up from germline, CDR1 is SEHNR and CDR2 is FQNEAQ (reference sequence). V was shortened by 5 bases and J by 8 bases, with 13 bases between the two germline ends. There are 14 residues in the CDR3.

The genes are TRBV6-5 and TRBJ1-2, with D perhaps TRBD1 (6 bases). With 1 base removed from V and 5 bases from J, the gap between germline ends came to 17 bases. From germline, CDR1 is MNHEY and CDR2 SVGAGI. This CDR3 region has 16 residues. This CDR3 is CASSYLAYQGKYGYTF. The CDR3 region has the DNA TGTGCCAGCAGTTACTTGGCTTATCAGGGGAAATATGGCTACACCTTC.

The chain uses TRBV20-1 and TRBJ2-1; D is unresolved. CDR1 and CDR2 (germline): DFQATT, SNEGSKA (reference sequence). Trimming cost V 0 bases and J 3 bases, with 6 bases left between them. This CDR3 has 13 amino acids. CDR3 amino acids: CSARDRVYNEQFF. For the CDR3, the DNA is TGCAGTGCTAGAGATCGGGTCTACAATGAGCAGTTCTTC.

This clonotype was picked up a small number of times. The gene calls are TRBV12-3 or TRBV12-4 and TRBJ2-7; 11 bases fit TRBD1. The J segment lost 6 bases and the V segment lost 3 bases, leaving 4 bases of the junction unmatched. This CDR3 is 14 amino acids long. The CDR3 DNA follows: TGTGCCAGCAGTTTCTCCGGACAGGGGGCCGAGCAGTACTTC. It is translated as CASSFSGQGAEQYF.

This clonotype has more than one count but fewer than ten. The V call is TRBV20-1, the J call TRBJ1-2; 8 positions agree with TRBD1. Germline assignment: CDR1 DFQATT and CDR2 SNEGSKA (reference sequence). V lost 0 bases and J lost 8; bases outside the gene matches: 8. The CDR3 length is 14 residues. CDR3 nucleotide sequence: TGCAGTGCTAGAGATCTGGGACAGGCCTTGGGCTACACCTTC. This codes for CSARDLGQALGYTF.

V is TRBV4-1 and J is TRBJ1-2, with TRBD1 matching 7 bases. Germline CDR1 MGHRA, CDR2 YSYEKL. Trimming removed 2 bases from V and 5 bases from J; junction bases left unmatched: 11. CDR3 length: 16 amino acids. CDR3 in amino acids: CASSQSAGTELYGYTF. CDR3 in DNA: TGCGCCAGCAGCCAATCCGCCGGGACAGAACTTTATGGCTACACCTTC.

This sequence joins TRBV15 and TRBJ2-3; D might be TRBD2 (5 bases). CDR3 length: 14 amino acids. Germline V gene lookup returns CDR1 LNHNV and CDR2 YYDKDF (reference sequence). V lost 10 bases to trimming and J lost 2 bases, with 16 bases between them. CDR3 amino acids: CASRKGGPTDTQYF. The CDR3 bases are TGTGCCAGCCGGAAAGGAGGTCCCACAGATACGCAGTATTTT.

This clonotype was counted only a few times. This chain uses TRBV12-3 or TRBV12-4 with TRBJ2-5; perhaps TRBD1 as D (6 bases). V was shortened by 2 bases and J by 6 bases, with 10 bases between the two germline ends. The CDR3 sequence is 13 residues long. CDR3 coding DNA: TGTGCCAGCAGTTTACCAGGGGAGAAGACCCAGTACTTC. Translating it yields CASSLPGEKTQYF.

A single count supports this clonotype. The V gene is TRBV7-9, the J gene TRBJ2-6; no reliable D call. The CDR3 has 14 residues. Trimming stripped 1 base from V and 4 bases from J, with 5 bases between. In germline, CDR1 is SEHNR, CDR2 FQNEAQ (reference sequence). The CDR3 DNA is TGTGCCAGCAGCTTAGTTCGAGGGGCCAACGTCCTGACTTTC. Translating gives CASSLVRGANVLTF.

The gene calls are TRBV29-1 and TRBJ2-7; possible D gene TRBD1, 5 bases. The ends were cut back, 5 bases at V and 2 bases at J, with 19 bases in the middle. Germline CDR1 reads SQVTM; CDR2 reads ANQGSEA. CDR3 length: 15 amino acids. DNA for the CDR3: TGCAGCGTTTACGGCTTGCAGGGAAGGGCCTACGAGCAGTACTTC. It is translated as CSVYGLQGRAYEQYF.

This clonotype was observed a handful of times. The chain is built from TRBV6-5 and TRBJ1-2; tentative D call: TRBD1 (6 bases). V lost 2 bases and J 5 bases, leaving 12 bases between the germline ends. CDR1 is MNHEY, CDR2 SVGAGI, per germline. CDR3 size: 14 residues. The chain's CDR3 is CASSYRTVGYGYTF. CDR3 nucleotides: TGTGCCAGCAGTTACCGGACAGTGGGGTATGGCTACACCTTC.

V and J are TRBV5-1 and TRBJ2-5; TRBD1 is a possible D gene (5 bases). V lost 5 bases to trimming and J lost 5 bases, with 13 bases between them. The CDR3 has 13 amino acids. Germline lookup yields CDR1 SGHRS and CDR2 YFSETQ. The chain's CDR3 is CASSWTSRETQYF. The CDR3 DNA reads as TGCGCCAGCAGTTGGACATCTCGGGAGACCCAGTACTTC.